This TCR beta chain was obtained from a study of cytomegalovirus exposure and HLA in healthy donors. Germline loops: CDR1 SGDLS, CDR2 YYNGEE. The germline V and J ends were trimmed by 0 bases and 2 bases, with 11 bases remaining between them. This CDR3 comprises 15 residues. There are a few counts of this clone. Primers for the PCR totalled 60 Vbeta and 13 Jbeta. Assay used: immunoSEQ multiplex PCR; TCRdb lists only in-frame clones, some missing. The sample has under 200,000 clones; roughly 13% are singletons. The chain couples TRBV9 to TRBJ1-2; no clear D gene. The sequenced material came from PBMCs. This sequence originates from a man aged 50 to 60 in good health and CMV-seropositive. CDR3 DNA sequence: TGTGCCAGCAGCGTAGTATCTCAGGCCAACTATGGCTACACCTTC. It encodes CASSVVSQANYGYTF.